Presented here are 6 T cell receptor beta chains from one specimen sequenced in a study of shared clonotypes between healthy human individuals. Generated by immunoSEQ multiplex PCR, the TCRdb table keeps only in-frame clones and is missing some. The sample shows some 1.4 million clones, about 96% of them seen only once. The material sequenced was naive CD4+ T cells sorted from blood. Subset given: CD45RA+ positively selected. The receptors were sampled from a man younger than 40 in good health.

The rearrangement joins TRBV7-9 to TRBJ2-7; TRBD2 agrees at 11 bases. Trimming cost V 1 base and J 2 bases; bases outside gene matches: 10. CDR3 length: 18 amino acids. The germline V gene encodes CDR1 SEHNR and CDR2 FQNEAQ (reference sequence). DNA for the CDR3: TGTGCCAGCAGCTTAGTGCCGGGACTAGCGGCAAAGCCCTACGAGCAGTACTTC. It translates to CASSLVPGLAAKPYEQYF.

The chain is built from TRBV7-9 and TRBJ1-1; a possible D gene is TRBD1 (5 bases). This CDR3 is built from 13 residues. CDR1 is SEHNR and CDR2 is FQNEAQ in the germline V gene (reference sequence). V lost 5 bases, J lost 2 bases, and 9 bases lay in between. CDR3 residues: CASSQGINTEAFF. In nucleotides, the CDR3 is TGTGCCAGCAGCCAGGGTATTAACACTGAAGCTTTCTTT.

This rearrangement joins TRBV7-9 to TRBJ2-5, with 8 bases that match TRBD2. J lost 3 bases, V lost 4 bases, and 13 bases had no gene match. The CDR3 runs to 17 residues. Germline values: CDR1 SEHNR, CDR2 FQNEAQ (reference sequence). In nucleotides, the CDR3 is TGTGCCAGCAGCTCATATCCGAATAGCGGGGAGGAAGAGACCCAGTACTTC. Translated: CASSSYPNSGEEETQYF.

The table lists this clone with a count of one. The chain carries TRBV5-1 and TRBJ2-6, with a tentative D call TRBD1 (5 bases). This CDR3 is built from 15 residues. V shed 2 bases and J shed 2 bases, with 8 bases lying between them. The germline gives CDR1 SGHRS, CDR2 YFSETQ. The CDR3 nucleotides read TGCGCCAGCAGCTTTACAGGTACTGGGGCCAACGTCCTGACTTTC. Translation gives CASSFTGTGANVLTF. The full variable domain, its missing parts supplied by reference TRBV5-1 and TRBJ2-6, is KAGVTQTPRYLIKTRGQQVTLSCSPISGHRSVSWYQQTPGQGLQFLFEYFSETQRNKGNFPGRFSGRQFSNSRSEMNVSTLELGDSALYLCASSFTGTGANVLTFGAGSRLTVL.

This chain uses TRBV29-1 with TRBJ1-3; D unresolved. V dropped 6 bases and J dropped 0 bases, with 15 bases sitting between them. The CDR3 extends over 15 amino acids. Germline loops: CDR1 SQVTM, CDR2 ANQGSEA. CDR3 in amino acids: CSVTDGVNSGNTIYF. The CDR3 DNA follows: TGCAGCGTGACTGACGGCGTTAACTCTGGAAACACCATATATTTT.

The rearrangement uses TRBV6-6 and TRBJ1-5; a possible D gene is TRBD1 (5 bases). V was clipped by 3 bases and J by 7 bases, with 16 bases between them. This CDR3 is 15 amino acids long. Per germline, CDR1 MNHNY and CDR2 SVGAGI (reference sequence). The CDR3 protein is CASSYGPRGDQPQHF. The CDR3 DNA sequence: TGTGCCAGCAGTTATGGGCCTAGGGGCGACCAGCCCCAGCATTTT.